This T cell receptor beta chain was sequenced during a study of blood T cells in healthy people across ages. Germline-derived CDR1 and CDR2 are ENHRY and SYGVKD. Between the trimmed V and J ends, which lost 6 bases and 2 bases, there was a span of 18 bases. The CDR3 consists of 16 residues. PCR was performed a second time for roughly 7 to 11 cycles using a sample-barcoded 5' primer and a J-beta primer mix. The template-switch adaptor, which had 12 random nucleotides, put a tag on each cDNA molecule. One entry per CDR3 protein, called by TCRdb with MiXCR from the 5' RACE reads. The sample lists hundreds of thousands of distinct CDR3 sequences, nearly 60% seen once, with roughly 22% in the top ten.

The clonotype was recovered from a man aged 25-45 years in good health. Sequenced material: blood. The chain is built from TRBV10-3 and TRBJ2-3, with D uncertain. CDR3 nucleotides: TGTGCCATCAGAACTGGTGGAGCGTCGAACACAGATACGCAGTATTTT. As protein: CAIRTGGASNTDTQYF.